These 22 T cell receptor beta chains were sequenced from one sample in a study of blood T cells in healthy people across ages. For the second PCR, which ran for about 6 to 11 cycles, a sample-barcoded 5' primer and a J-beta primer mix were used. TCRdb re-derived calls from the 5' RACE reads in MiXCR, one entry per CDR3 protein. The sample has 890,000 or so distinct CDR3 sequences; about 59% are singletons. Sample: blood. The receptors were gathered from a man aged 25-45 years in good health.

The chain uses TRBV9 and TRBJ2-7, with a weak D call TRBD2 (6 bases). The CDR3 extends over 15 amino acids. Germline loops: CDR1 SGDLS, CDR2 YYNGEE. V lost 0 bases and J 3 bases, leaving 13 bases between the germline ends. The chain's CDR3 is CASSVAAGPNYEQYF. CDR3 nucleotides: TGTGCCAGCAGCGTAGCCGCGGGACCCAACTACGAGCAGTACTTC.

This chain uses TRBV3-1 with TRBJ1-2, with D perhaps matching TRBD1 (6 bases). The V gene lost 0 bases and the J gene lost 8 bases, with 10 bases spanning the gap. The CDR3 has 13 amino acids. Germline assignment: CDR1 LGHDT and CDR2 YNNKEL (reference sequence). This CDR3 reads CASSQEGGGGYTF. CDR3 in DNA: TGTGCCAGCAGCCAAGAAGGGGGGGGCGGCTACACCTTC.

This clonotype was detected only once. The chain's CDR3 is CASGGPWTGANVLTF. CDR3 sequence (DNA): TGTGCCAGCGGGGGACCTTGGACCGGGGCCAACGTCCTGACTTTC. The chain joins TRBV6-1 to TRBJ2-6; the D gene could be TRBD1 or TRBD2 (5 bases each). The germline V gene encodes CDR1 MNHNS and CDR2 SASEGT. V lost 8 bases, J lost 4 bases, and 15 bases lay in between. This CDR3 region has 15 residues.

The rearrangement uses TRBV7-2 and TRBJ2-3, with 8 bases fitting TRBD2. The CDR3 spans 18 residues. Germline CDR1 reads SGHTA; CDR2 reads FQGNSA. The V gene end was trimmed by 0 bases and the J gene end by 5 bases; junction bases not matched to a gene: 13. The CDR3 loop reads CASSLAGRGLGRGDTQYF. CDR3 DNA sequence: TGTGCCAGCAGCTTAGCAGGGAGGGGCCTCGGGAGGGGAGATACGCAGTATTTT. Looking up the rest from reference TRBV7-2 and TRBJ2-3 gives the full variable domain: GAGVSQSPSNKVTEKGKDVELRCDPISGHTALYWYRQSLGQGLEFLIYFQGNSAPDKSGLPSDRFSAERTGGSVSTLTIQRTQQEDSAVYLCASSLAGRGLGRGDTQYFGPGTRLTVL.

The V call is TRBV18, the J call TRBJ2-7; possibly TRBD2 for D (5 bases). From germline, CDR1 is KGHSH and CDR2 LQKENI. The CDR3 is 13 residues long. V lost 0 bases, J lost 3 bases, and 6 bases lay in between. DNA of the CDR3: TGTGCCAGCTCACCACCCGGGAACTACGAGCAGTACTTC. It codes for CASSPPGNYEQYF.

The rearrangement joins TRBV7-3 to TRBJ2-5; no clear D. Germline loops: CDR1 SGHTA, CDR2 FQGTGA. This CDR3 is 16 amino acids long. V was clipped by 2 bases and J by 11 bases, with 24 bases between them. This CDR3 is CASSLALSQVLREQYF. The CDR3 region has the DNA TGTGCCAGCAGCTTAGCCCTGAGCCAGGTGCTACGTGAGCAGTACTTC.

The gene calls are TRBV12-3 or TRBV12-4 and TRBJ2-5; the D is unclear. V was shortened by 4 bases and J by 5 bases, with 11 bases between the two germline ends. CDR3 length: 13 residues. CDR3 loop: CASSYSSPETQYF. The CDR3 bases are TGTGCCAGCAGTTATTCCTCCCCGGAGACCCAGTACTTC.

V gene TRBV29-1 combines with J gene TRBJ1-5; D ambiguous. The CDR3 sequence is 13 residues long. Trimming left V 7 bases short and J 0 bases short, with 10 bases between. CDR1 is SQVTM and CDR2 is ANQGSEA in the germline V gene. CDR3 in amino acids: CSAGPGSNQPQHF. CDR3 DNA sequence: TGCAGCGCAGGCCCCGGTAGCAATCAGCCCCAGCATTTT.

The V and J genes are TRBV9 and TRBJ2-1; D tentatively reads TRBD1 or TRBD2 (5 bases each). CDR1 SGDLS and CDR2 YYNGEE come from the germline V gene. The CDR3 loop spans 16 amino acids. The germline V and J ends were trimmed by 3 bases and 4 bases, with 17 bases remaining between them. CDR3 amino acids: CASSGLAGTAYNEQFF. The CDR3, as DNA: TGTGCCAGCAGCGGCCTCGCCGGGACCGCTTACAATGAGCAGTTCTTC.

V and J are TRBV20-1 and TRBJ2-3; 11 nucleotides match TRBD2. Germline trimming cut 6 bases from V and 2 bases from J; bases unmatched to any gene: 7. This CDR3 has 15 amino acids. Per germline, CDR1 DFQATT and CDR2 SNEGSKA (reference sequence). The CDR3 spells CSALLAGGITDTQYF. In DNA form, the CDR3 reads TGCAGTGCACTTCTAGCGGGGGGAATCACAGATACGCAGTATTTT.

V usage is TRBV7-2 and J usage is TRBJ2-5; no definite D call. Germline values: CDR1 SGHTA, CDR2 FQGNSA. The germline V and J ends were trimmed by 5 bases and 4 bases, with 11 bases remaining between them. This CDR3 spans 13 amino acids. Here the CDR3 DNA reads TGTGCCAGCAGCCGATCCCCAGGAGAGACCCAGTACTTC. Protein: CASSRSPGETQYF. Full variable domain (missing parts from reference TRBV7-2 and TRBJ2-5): GAGVSQSPSNKVTEKGKDVELRCDPISGHTALYWYRQSLGQGLEFLIYFQGNSAPDKSGLPSDRFSAERTGGSVSTLTIQRTQQEDSAVYLCASSRSPGETQYFGPGTRLLVL.

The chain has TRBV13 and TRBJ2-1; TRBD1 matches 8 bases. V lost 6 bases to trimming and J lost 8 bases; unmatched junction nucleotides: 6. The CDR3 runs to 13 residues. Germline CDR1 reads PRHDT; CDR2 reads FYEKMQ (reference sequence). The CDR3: CASRETGVDEQFF. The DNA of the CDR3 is TGTGCCAGCAGGGAGACAGGGGTCGATGAGCAGTTCTTC.

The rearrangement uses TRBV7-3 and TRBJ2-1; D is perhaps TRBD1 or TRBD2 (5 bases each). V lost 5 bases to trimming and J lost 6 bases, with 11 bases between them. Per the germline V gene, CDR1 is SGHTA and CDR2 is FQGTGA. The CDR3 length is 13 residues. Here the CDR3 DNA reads TGTGCCAGCAGCCGGGGCCAGGCCAATGAGCAGTTCTTC. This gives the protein CASSRGQANEQFF.

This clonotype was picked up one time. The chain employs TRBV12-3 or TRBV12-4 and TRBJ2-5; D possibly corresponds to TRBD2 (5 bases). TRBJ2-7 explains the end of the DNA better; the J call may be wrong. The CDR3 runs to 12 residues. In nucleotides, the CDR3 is TGTGCCAGCAGTTCCGAGGGCCACGAGCAGTACTTC. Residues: CASSSEGHEQYF.

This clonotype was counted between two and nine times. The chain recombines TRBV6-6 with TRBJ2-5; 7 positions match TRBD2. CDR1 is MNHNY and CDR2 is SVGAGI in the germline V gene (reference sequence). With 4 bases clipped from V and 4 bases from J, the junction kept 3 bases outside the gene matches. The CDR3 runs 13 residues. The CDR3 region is CASSSTSPETQYF. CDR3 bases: TGTGCCAGCAGTTCGACTAGCCCAGAGACCCAGTACTTC.

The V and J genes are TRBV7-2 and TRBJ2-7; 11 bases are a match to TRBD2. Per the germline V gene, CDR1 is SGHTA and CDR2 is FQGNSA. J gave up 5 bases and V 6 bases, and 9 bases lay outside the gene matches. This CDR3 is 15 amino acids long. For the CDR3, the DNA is TGTGCCAGCAGTCAACTAGCGGGGGAAATCGACGAGCAGTACTTC. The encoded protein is CASSQLAGEIDEQYF.

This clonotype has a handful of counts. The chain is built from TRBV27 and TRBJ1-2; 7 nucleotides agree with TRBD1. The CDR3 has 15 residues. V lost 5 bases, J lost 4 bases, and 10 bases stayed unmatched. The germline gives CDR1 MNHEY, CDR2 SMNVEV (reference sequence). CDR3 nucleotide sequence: TGTGCCAGCAGTCTAAGGGTAGCAGGGGGCTATGGCTACACCTTC. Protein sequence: CASSLRVAGGYGYTF.

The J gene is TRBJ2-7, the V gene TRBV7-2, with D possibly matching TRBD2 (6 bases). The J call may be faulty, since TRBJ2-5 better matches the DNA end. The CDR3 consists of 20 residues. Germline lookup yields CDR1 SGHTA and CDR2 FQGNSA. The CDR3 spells CASSRGTRATVPLLGETQYF. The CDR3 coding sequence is TGTGCCAGCAGCCGGGGGACGAGAGCGACAGTCCCACTTCTCGGGGAGACCCAGTACTTC.

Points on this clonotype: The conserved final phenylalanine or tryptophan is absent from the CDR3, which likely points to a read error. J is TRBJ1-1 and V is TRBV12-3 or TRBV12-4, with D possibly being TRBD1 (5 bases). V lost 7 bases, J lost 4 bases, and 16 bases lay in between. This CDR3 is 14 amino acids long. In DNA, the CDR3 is TGTGCCAGCACCCCTGAGGGGTTGGGCACTGAAGCTTTCCTT. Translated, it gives CASTPEGLGTEAFL.

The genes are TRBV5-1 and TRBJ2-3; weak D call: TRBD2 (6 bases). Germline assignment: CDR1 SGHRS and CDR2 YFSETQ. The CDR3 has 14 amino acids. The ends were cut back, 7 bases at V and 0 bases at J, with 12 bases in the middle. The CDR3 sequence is CASASGRSTDTQYF. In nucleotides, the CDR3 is TGCGCCAGCGCATCGGGGAGGAGCACAGATACGCAGTATTTT.

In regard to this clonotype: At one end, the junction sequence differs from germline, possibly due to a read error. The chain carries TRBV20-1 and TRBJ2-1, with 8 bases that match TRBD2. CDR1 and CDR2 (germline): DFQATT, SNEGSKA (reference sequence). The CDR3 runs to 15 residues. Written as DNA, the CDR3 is TGCAGTGCTAGTTTCCCGGGACTAGACTACAAGGAGCAGTTCTTC. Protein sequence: CSASFPGLDYKEQFF.

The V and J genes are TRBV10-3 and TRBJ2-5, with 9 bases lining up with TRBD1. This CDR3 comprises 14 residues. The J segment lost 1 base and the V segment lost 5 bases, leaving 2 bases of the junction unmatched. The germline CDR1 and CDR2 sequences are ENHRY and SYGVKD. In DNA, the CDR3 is TGTGCCATCAGTAAGACAGGGGGCCAAGAGACCCAGTACTTC. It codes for CAISKTGGQETQYF.